These 29 T cell receptor beta chains share one sample of origin, sequenced in a study of blood T cell repertoires in COVID-19. TCRdb keeps only in-frame clones here, not all; method: immunoSEQ multiplex PCR. The table shows about 190,000 clones, with 86% occurring only once. The sample comprised PBMCs or T cells enriched from blood (not recorded which). The receptors here all came from a woman in her forties in a cohort exposed to, infected with or recovered from COVID-19 (not recorded which).

The genes are TRBV15 and TRBJ2-5; TRBD2 aligns across 9 bases. The germline V gene has CDR1 LNHNV and CDR2 YYDKDF (reference sequence). The CDR3 consists of 15 residues. J lost 4 bases, V lost 0 bases, and 3 bases had no gene match. This CDR3 reads CATSRDRTSVETQYF. The CDR3 nucleotides are TGTGCCACCAGCAGAGATAGGACTAGCGTAGAGACCCAGTACTTC.

This chain connects TRBV7-8 to TRBJ1-6, with TRBD1 matching 8 bases. CDR1 and CDR2 from the germline V gene are SGHVS and FQNEAQ. V lost 3 bases to trimming and J lost 6 bases; unmatched junction nucleotides: 4. The CDR3 is made up of 15 amino acids. The CDR3 reads CASSFADRGNSPLHF. The CDR3 DNA is TGTGCCAGCAGCTTCGCCGACAGGGGTAATTCACCCCTCCACTTT.

The V call is TRBV18, the J call TRBJ1-2, with 8 bases aligning to TRBD1. This CDR3 is 17 amino acids long. Germline V gives CDR1 KGHSH, CDR2 LQKENI. Unmatched junction bases numbered 14, after V lost 4 bases and J lost 4 bases. CDR3 in amino acids: CASSQGQGEVLFYGYTF. CDR3 sequence (DNA): TGTGCCAGCTCACAAGGACAGGGTGAGGTCCTCTTCTATGGCTACACCTTC.

The chain joins TRBV7-2 to TRBJ2-1, with D uncertain. The CDR3 runs to 13 residues. Trimming shortened V by 5 bases and J by 7 bases, and 12 bases separated the two germline ends. Germline V CDR1 and CDR2: SGHTA, FQGNSA. The chain's CDR3 is CASSRYLRNEQFF. In DNA, the CDR3 is TGTGCCAGCAGCCGCTACCTCCGTAATGAGCAGTTCTTC. Full variable domain (rest looked up from reference TRBV7-2 and TRBJ2-1): GAGVSQSPSNKVTEKGKDVELRCDPISGHTALYWYRQSLGQGLEFLIYFQGNSAPDKSGLPSDRFSAERTGGSVSTLTIQRTQQEDSAVYLCASSRYLRNEQFFGPGTRLTVL.

This chain joins TRBV10-3 and TRBJ1-2; 9 bases align to TRBD1. Germline CDR1 reads ENHRY; CDR2 reads SYGVKD. This CDR3 is built from 19 residues. The trim removed 6 bases at V and 0 bases at J, leaving 17 bases unmatched. CDR3 protein: CAIRPTGTGLSATNYGYTF. CDR3 bases: TGTGCCATCAGACCAACCGGGACAGGGCTATCGGCGACTAACTATGGCTACACCTTC.

A few counts support this clone. The chain carries TRBV18 and TRBJ1-2; 9 nucleotides match TRBD1. After removal of 3 bases from V and 3 bases from J, the junction contained 5 bases not matched to a gene. The CDR3 loop spans 15 amino acids. Germline V gene data show CDR1 as KGHSH and CDR2 as LQKENI. CDR3 nucleotides: TGTGCCAGCTCACCTGGGACAGGGATAGACTATGGCTACACCTTC. Encoded protein: CASSPGTGIDYGYTF.

The chain links TRBV4-3 to TRBJ1-2; 7 bases fit TRBD1. Per germline, CDR1 LGHNA and CDR2 YSLEER. The CDR3 runs to 15 residues. The ends lost 1 base at V and 5 bases at J; junction bases unmatched: 7. CDR3 DNA sequence: TGCGCCAGCAGCCAAGTGACAGGGCAAATGTATGGCTACACCTTC. Protein: CASSQVTGQMYGYTF.

This chain links TRBV19 with TRBJ2-3; TRBD2 agrees at 13 bases. From germline, CDR1 is LNHDA and CDR2 SQIVND (reference sequence). Unmatched junction bases numbered 3, after V lost 4 bases and J lost 2 bases. This CDR3 comprises 16 residues. The CDR3 nucleotides are TGTGCCAGTAGTAGACTAGCGGGAGGCTTCACAGATACGCAGTATTTT. As protein: CASSRLAGGFTDTQYF.

The chain combines TRBV25-1 with TRBJ1-6; D is possibly TRBD1 (6 bases). This CDR3 has 14 amino acids. V lost 4 bases and J 9 bases, leaving 13 bases between the germline ends. Germline V lookup: CDR1 MGHDK, CDR2 SYGVNS. In DNA, the CDR3 is TGTGCCAGCAGTGTGATGGGGGCAGGTTCACCCCTCCACTTT. Translated: CASSVMGAGSPLHF.

This chain connects TRBV12-3 or TRBV12-4 to TRBJ1-1; D is perhaps TRBD1 (5 bases). The CDR3 is 13 amino acids. Trimming shortened V by 6 bases and J by 5 bases, and 13 bases separated the two germline ends. Written as DNA, the CDR3 is TGTGCCAGCAGAAAGTGGGGGAGGACTGAAGCTTTCTTT. Protein sequence: CASRKWGRTEAFF.

The chain combines TRBV14 with TRBJ2-2; no firm D call. Germline V CDR1 and CDR2: SGHDN, FVKESK. V was clipped by 0 bases and J by 13 bases, with 15 bases between them. The CDR3 is made up of 14 amino acids. In nucleotides, the CDR3 is TGTGCCAGCAGCCAAGATTTGATGACTGCGGTGCTGTTTTTT. It codes for CASSQDLMTAVLFF.

The rearrangement links TRBV3-1 (or the pseudogene TRBV3-2) to TRBJ2-7; 11 nucleotides line up with TRBD2. V dropped 4 bases and J dropped 0; count of bases not matched to a gene: 2. The CDR3 consists of 15 residues. CDR1 and CDR2 (germline): LGHDT, YNNKEL (reference sequence). The DNA of the CDR3 is TGTGCCAGCAGCCCTACTAGCGGGAGCTCCTACGAGCAGTACTTC. It yields the protein CASSPTSGSSYEQYF.

The chain combines TRBV2 with TRBJ2-2; 12 bases map to TRBD1. Trimming removed 7 bases from V and 4 bases from J; junction bases left unmatched: 10. The CDR3 has 17 amino acids. The germline V gene has CDR1 SNHLY and CDR2 FYNNEI. CDR3 loop: CASTTRGTGGPTGELFF. In DNA form, the CDR3 reads TGTGCCAGCACTACGAGAGGGACAGGGGGCCCCACCGGGGAGCTGTTTTTT.

The J gene is TRBJ1-1, the V gene TRBV19; D not resolved. CDR3 length equals 13 residues. Trimming cost V 3 bases and J 1 base, with 6 bases left between them. Germline assignment: CDR1 LNHDA and CDR2 SQIVND (reference sequence). In DNA, the CDR3 is TGTGCCAGTAGTATTGGGCAGAACACTGAAGCTTTCTTT. It codes for CASSIGQNTEAFF.

The V and J genes are TRBV4-2 and TRBJ2-1, with a weak D call TRBD2 (6 bases). There are 21 residues in the CDR3. Per the germline V gene, CDR1 is LGHNA and CDR2 is YNFKEQ. V was shortened by 4 bases and J by 1 base, with 29 bases between the two germline ends. In DNA form, the CDR3 reads TGTGCCAGCAGCCCCAGATCCAGCAGGTGGGGTAGCGGCGGTTCCTACAATGAGCAGTTCTTC. Residues: CASSPRSSRWGSGGSYNEQFF.

This clone was counted a single time. V and J are TRBV18 and TRBJ1-2, with TRBD1 matching 9 bases. The J segment lost 8 bases and the V segment lost 2 bases, leaving 9 bases of the junction unmatched. CDR1 and CDR2 from the germline V gene are KGHSH and LQKENI. The CDR3 contains 15 residues. CDR3 sequence (DNA): TGTGCCAGCTCACCAGGGCGGGACAGGGCACCCGGCTACACCTTC. Protein sequence: CASSPGRDRAPGYTF.

This clone was counted many times. The chain employs TRBV19 and TRBJ2-1; 7 bases match TRBD1. This CDR3 is 15 amino acids long. V gave up 5 bases and J gave up 4 bases; unmatched junction bases: 8. Germline V CDR1 and CDR2: LNHDA, SQIVND (reference sequence). The CDR3 protein is CASSSTGTDYNEQFF. CDR3 DNA sequence: TGTGCCAGTAGTTCCACCGGGACAGATTACAATGAGCAGTTCTTC. The variable domain in full, with the rest retrieved from reference TRBV19 and TRBJ2-1, is DGGITQSPKYLFRKEGQNVTLSCEQNLNHDAMYWYRQDPGQGLRLIYYSQIVNDFQKGDIAEGYSVSREKKESFPLTVTSAQKNPTAFYLCASSSTGTDYNEQFFGPGTRLTVL.

This chain uses TRBV27 with TRBJ1-2; 7 bases line up with TRBD1. V trimming: 4 bases; J trimming: 2 bases; junction bases outside the gene matches: 16. CDR1 MNHEY and CDR2 SMNVEV come from the germline V gene (reference sequence). The CDR3 is 18 residues long. The CDR3 DNA reads as TGTGCCAGCAGTTCCCAAGGGACACAGGGGCCGGGAAACTATGGCTACACCTTC. Protein sequence: CASSSQGTQGPGNYGYTF.

This clone has just a few counts. This chain joins TRBV6-1 and TRBJ1-3, with 7 bases aligning to TRBD1. This CDR3 has 16 residues. V was clipped by 2 bases and J by 0 bases; unmatched bases: 4. Germline V CDR1 and CDR2: MNHNS, SASEGT. CDR3 DNA: TGTGCCAGCAGTGAAATCGCAGGGGGCTCTGGAAACACCATATATTTT. It codes for CASSEIAGGSGNTIYF.

The chain combines TRBV5-1 with TRBJ1-1, with a possible D match to TRBD1 (5 bases). CDR1 is SGHRS and CDR2 is YFSETQ in the germline V gene. The CDR3 loop spans 14 amino acids. Trimming left V 4 bases short and J 1 base short, with 11 bases between. The CDR3 bases are TGCGCCAGCAGCCCGTTGGGGGGGAACACTGAAGCTTTCTTT. Its translation is CASSPLGGNTEAFF.

This chain links TRBV11-2 with TRBJ2-2; TRBD2 might be the D (7 bases). Germline CDR1 and CDR2: SGHAT and FQNNGV. The CDR3 is made up of 18 amino acids. The V end lost 2 bases, the J end lost 6 bases, and 22 bases lay between the germline ends. CDR3 sequence (DNA): TGTGCCAGCAGCTTAAACCGTGTGGGCGGGGGCCCCGCCGGGGAGCTGTTTTTT. Its translation is CASSLNRVGGGPAGELFF.

The rearrangement uses TRBV24-1 and TRBJ1-5, with a weak D call TRBD1 (6 bases). The CDR3 has 15 amino acids. The V gene's germline CDR1 is KGHDR and CDR2 SFDVKD. The V gene lost 4 bases and the J gene lost 3 bases, with 12 bases spanning the gap. CDR3 sequence (DNA): TGTGCCACCAGTGAGTCGACAGGTTTCAATCAGCCCCAGCATTTT. It yields the protein CATSESTGFNQPQHF.

The chain is built from TRBV29-1 and TRBJ1-2; TRBD1 is a possible D gene (6 bases). The germline V and J ends were trimmed by 6 bases and 8 bases, with 19 bases remaining between them. Looked up from germline, CDR1 is SQVTM and CDR2 is ANQGSEA. This CDR3 spans 13 amino acids. CDR3 sequence: CSVHLGGARGYTF. CDR3 sequence (DNA): TGCAGCGTCCACCTAGGGGGGGCGCGAGGCTACACCTTC.

The CDR3 nucleotides read TGTGCCAGTAGTATAGATCCAGGGGGCAGTGAAGGAACTAATGAAAAACTGTTTTTT. Translated: CASSIDPGGSEGTNEKLFF. V usage is TRBV19 and J usage is TRBJ1-4, with 8 bases aligning to TRBD1. Trimming cost V 0 bases and J 1 base; bases outside gene matches: 10. This CDR3 is built from 19 residues. Germline V gene data show CDR1 as LNHDA and CDR2 as SQIVND (reference sequence).

This clone was observed once. DNA for the CDR3: TGTGCCAGCAGCTTAGCCCAGGGGAACATGAACACTGAAGCTTTCTTT. Translated: CASSLAQGNMNTEAFF. V gene TRBV7-9 combines with J gene TRBJ1-1, with a tentative D call TRBD1 (6 bases). Trimming shortened V by 0 bases and J by 0 bases, and 11 bases separated the two germline ends. Germline CDR1 reads SEHNR; CDR2 reads FQNEAQ (reference sequence). CDR3 length equals 16 residues.

The chain has TRBV7-2 and TRBJ2-5, with 9 bases lining up with TRBD2. The CDR3 totals 15 residues. CDR1 SGHTA and CDR2 FQGNSA come from the germline V gene. J was trimmed by 3 bases and V by 1 base; bases with no gene match: 3. The CDR3 reads CASSLVAGGEETQYF. DNA of the CDR3: TGTGCCAGCAGCTTAGTTGCGGGAGGGGAAGAGACCCAGTACTTC.

The genes are TRBV7-9 and TRBJ1-5; 7 bases agree with TRBD1. The CDR3 consists of 15 residues. With V trimmed by 5 bases and J by 3 bases, 7 bases remained unmatched. CDR1 SEHNR and CDR2 FQNEAQ come from the germline V gene (reference sequence). The CDR3 DNA follows: TGTGCCAGCAGCCGACCCGGGACAGACAATCAGCCCCAGCATTTT. Translation gives CASSRPGTDNQPQHF.

The chain combines TRBV6-4 with TRBJ2-1; D is unresolved. CDR1 and CDR2 (germline): MRHNA, SNTAGT. The germline V and J ends were trimmed by 3 bases and 4 bases, with 7 bases remaining between them. The CDR3 extends over 13 amino acids. The CDR3 sequence: CASSETGYNEQFF. The CDR3 nucleotides read TGTGCCAGCAGTGAGACGGGTTACAATGAGCAGTTCTTC.

This clone was detected only a few times. The J gene is TRBJ1-5, the V gene TRBV2; D is possibly TRBD1 (5 bases). The germline V gene has CDR1 SNHLY and CDR2 FYNNEI. Trimming removed 7 bases at V and 0 bases at J, with 13 bases between. CDR3 length: 15 residues. CDR3 bases: TGTGCCAGCAAGATGGGGACTTATAGCAATCAGCCCCAGCATTTT. Protein product: CASKMGTYSNQPQHF.